This entry features one T cell receptor beta chain sequence. This clonotype occurred many times. Its antigen has not been determined. The input lacks base qualities; no much larger clone sits a single base away. V is reduced by 4 bases and J by 5 bases, leaving a spacing of 18 bases between them. CDR3 length: 15 amino acids, cysteine to phenylalanine. The CDR3 DNA has 45 bases and is translated from base 1. Sequences SGHRS (CDR1) and YFSETQ (CDR2) are obtained from the germline V gene. The sample belongs to a study of T-cell reconstitution after alpha-beta-depleted transplantation in children (TCRdb year 2016). About the study as a whole: T-cell immune reconstitution after TCRalphabeta/CD19-depleted allogeneic hematopoietic cell transplantation in children was quantitatively tracked in the study by means of TCR repertoire profiling. Findings and caveats that apply to the study as a whole: In some patients, the high TCRbeta diversity seen at day 60 was put down to recipient T cells and intrathymic progenitors that had survived conditioning. Over subsequent months, a decline in hyperexpanded clone frequencies was noted, and after one year, T-cell counts and TCRbeta diversity were mostly ascribed to newly produced T cells. The apparently early alphabetaT-cell count recovery about two months after transplant was reportedly dependent on only several hundred rapidly expanded clones derived from non-depleted graft cells.

The library was produced with PCR. The instrument given in TCRdb is Illumina HiSeq 2500. TCR library preparation used molecular barcoding, with unique molecular identifiers applied to normalize quantification of the TCRbeta repertoire. TCRdb reprocessed the public reads (quality trimming at Q25 with fastp, clone calling with MiXCR) and kept in-frame beta chains. Rows with a matching CDR3 protein are joined into one entry that keeps the most common DNA and genes. This sample comprises tens of thousands of distinct CDR3 sequences, nearly 6.5% of them detected only once. Jointly, the top ten make up roughly a quarter of the sample. The sample's time point label is to be understood as: day 60 (about 2 months) after transplantation. The label giving this sample's treatment or condition can be read as: allogeneic hematopoietic cell transplantation with graft depleted of TCRalphabeta T cells and CD19 B cells. The children who served as transplant recipients had been given grafts of TCRalphabeta/CD19-depleted allogeneic hematopoietic cells.

The sample was peripheral blood, taken 60 days after TCRalphabeta/CD19-depleted stem cell transplant. The chain uses TRBV5-1 and TRBJ1-1; a weak D assignment points to TRBD1 (5 bases agree). The receptor was isolated from a child under three years old who had a stem cell transplant for acute myeloid leukemia, so the T cells may come from the graft donor. CDR3 sequence: CASSLSGTGGTEAFF. The DNA sequence is TGCGCCAGCAGCCTCTCCGGGACCGGGGGGACTGAAGCTTTCTTT. The variable domain in full, with residues beyond the CDR3 obtained from the reference TRBV5-1 and TRBJ1-1 genes, is KAGVTQTPRYLIKTRGQQVTLSCSPISGHRSVSWYQQTPGQGLQFLFEYFSETQRNKGNFPGRFSGRQFSNSRSEMNVSTLELGDSALYLCASSLSGTGGTEAFFGQGTRLTVV.